These 5 T cell receptor beta chains came from one sample sequenced in a study of T cell clonality in common variable immunodeficiency. The method was immunoSEQ multiplex PCR; TCRdb's version includes in-frame clones alone and lacks a portion of them. Singletons are absent from the sample, which has some 42,000 clones. Sequencing was done on a sample of peripheral blood mononuclear cells. All receptors derive from a person aged 18 to 75 in good health.

Worth noting for this clone: An end of the junction does not agree with germline; a read error may underlie this. The read gets to within 3 residues of the CDR3 end, and the germline J gene fills in the rest. This CDR3 is also generated by other DNA sequences in the sample. The chain couples TRBV19 to TRBJ1-3; D is ambiguous. The CDR3 contains 13 residues. Germline CDR1 LNHDA, CDR2 SQIVND (reference sequence). CDR3 protein: CASGYGSGNTIYF. CDR3 DNA, as far as it was read: TGTGCCAGCGGATACGGGTCTGGAAACACA.

This clone was seen at least ten times. Read coverage stops 3 residues before the CDR3 terminus; the germline J gene supplies the remainder. The rearrangement links TRBV13 to TRBJ2-7; D not resolved. V lost 0 bases and J 5 bases, leaving 8 bases between the germline ends. Germline loops: CDR1 PRHDT, CDR2 FYEKMQ (reference sequence). The CDR3 is 13 amino acids. The CDR3 spells CASSLGYINEQYF. The covered CDR3 bases are TGTGCCAGCAGCTTAGGGTACATTAACGAG.

Many counts were recorded for this clone. The read finishes 3 residues shy of the CDR3 end, and the germline J gene is used to complete it. The genes are TRBV13 and TRBJ2-2, with TRBD1 identical over 11 bases. Germline loops: CDR1 PRHDT, CDR2 FYEKMQ (reference sequence). This CDR3 is built from 15 residues. V dropped 5 bases and J dropped 3; count of bases not matched to a gene: 2. Incomplete CDR3 DNA: TGTGCCAGCAGCCCGGGACAGGGGGACACCGGGGAG. Residues: CASSPGQGDTGE. The whole CDR3 protein reads CASSPGQGDTGELFF.

This clone was recorded many times. Read coverage stops 3 residues before the CDR3 terminus; the germline J gene supplies the remainder. This chain connects TRBV18 to TRBJ2-1; 12 positions match TRBD2. The CDR3 length is 16 residues. V lost 2 bases to trimming and J lost 4 bases; unmatched junction nucleotides: 3. Germline V gene data show CDR1 as KGHSH and CDR2 as LQKENI. CDR3 in amino acids: CASSPKTSGSYNEQFF. The CDR3 bases that were read are TGTGCCAGCTCACCAAAGACTAGCGGGAGTTACAATGAG.

This clone was detected many times. The CDR3 goes on 3 residues after the read ends, and that part is filled in from the germline J gene. The same CDR3 also results from other DNA sequences found in this sample. The chain combines TRBV5-1 with TRBJ2-1, with 10 nucleotides matching TRBD1. CDR3 size: 14 residues. Per the germline V gene, CDR1 is SGHRS and CDR2 is YFSETQ. V shed 0 bases and J 6 bases; nucleotides not matched to a gene: 0. CDR3 bases read: TGCGCCAGCAGCTTGGGGACAGGGGGCAATGAG. Its translation: CASSLGTGGNE. The entire CDR3 sequence reads CASSLGTGGNEQFF.